This T cell receptor beta chain was retrieved from a study of blood T cells in healthy people across ages (dated by TCRdb to the mid-2010s). Regarding the research as a whole: In model experiments, template switching captured roughly one uniquely barcoded TCR beta cDNA molecule for every two T cells. For two donors (one aged 18 to 29 and one aged 80 or older), the study analyzed two additional independent replicas of 1 million unique cDNA reads from the same blood draw. Age-related changes in TCR beta repertoire diversity were measured in the study by deep sequencing normalized with unique cDNA molecular identifiers. The donors were split into four age groups: young (average about 16 years), middle-aged (more than 35), aged (more than 60) and long-lived (over 75).

This clonotype came up many times. Its antigen target is currently unknown. Per-base quality was not reported, and no clone a single base away is much larger than it. Overall results and qualifications from the work: The CMV infection status of donors was not known, potentially confounding age-related changes in expanded clonotypes. Observed TCR beta diversity correlated strongly with the percentage of naive T cells measured by flow cytometry. The long-lived group showed more naive CD4+ T cells, fewer expanded clones and increased TCR diversity than the aged group, suggesting age selection. As age increased, observed TCR beta diversity per million T cells dropped in a roughly linear way, and a significant reduction was already evident by age 40. Estimates of total diversity based on one million sequenced T cells were considered lower bounds and underestimates. Since profiling was done on bulk unsorted PBMCs, naive and antigen-experienced compartments could not be conclusively compared.

The CDR3 runs 14 residues from the cysteine to the phenylalanine. Only CDR3 DNA remains: 42 bases, in frame from the first base. From the germline V gene, CDR1 is ENHRY and CDR2 is SYGVKD. Preparation of the library involved 5' RACE. The reads were generated on an Illumina HiSeq 2500. The second PCR ran for about 6 to 11 cycles and used a J-beta primer mix along with a sample-barcoded 5' primer. Each TCR beta cDNA molecule received a unique molecular identifier from a template-switch 5' adaptor carrying 12 random nucleotides. Each sample yielded at least 2.5 million CDR3-containing paired-end reads. First-strand cDNA was synthesized from all RNA with the Mint cDNA synthesis kit, primed by a TRBC-specific oligonucleotide. After uracil-DNA glycosylase treatment, a first 18-cycle PCR used universal primers M1SS and BC2_uni_R on all cDNA. The paper's data handling went like this. For normalization, 1 million high-quality reads were randomly selected from each sample, with every read carrying a distinct molecular identifier. Instead of being binned into consensus sequences, reads that shared molecular identifiers were thrown out. MiTCR, set to a Q25 quality threshold and the strictest error-elimination algorithm, was used for CDR3 identification, clonotype clustering and error correction. Lower-bound total TCR beta diversity was estimated with a nonparametric unseen species model using Euler transformation. TCRdb passed the public sequencing reads through fastp at Q25 and MiXCR, retaining productive beta sequences. Entries are consolidated by CDR3 protein sequence, retaining the most common genes and DNA. None of the V and J calls come from the authors' own analysis; TCRdb made them. The sample table records almost 550,000 distinct CDR3 sequences; 24% of these occur just once. The ten largest make up less than 9% of the sample.

The 39 donors, aged 6 to 90 years, were systemically healthy Caucasian individuals from Russia. Each donor gave 8 to 10 milliliters of peripheral blood, collected into EDTA-treated Vacutainer tubes. Ficoll-Paque density-gradient centrifugation was used to isolate PBMCs, with at least 6 million obtained per sample. Trizol reagent was used to extract total RNA from the PBMCs, yielding at least 5 micrograms per sample. The percentages of naive CD45RAhigh/CD27high T cells were determined by flow cytometry on a PBMC aliquot from every donor. The sample also formed part of further work on T cells of mothers and their children. Per that second paper: Donors were nine systemically healthy Caucasian individuals: three mothers and their six children. cDNA synthesis consumed the entire amount of extracted RNA, loaded at about 1.6 ug RNA in each 15 ul reaction. In the second PCR, the M1S primer introduced both the sample barcodes and 2-4 random nucleotides. Each mother yielded over 8.5 million TCR beta CDR3 reads and each child 3 million or so reads. Thymic selection shapes the output of TCR recombination in a similar way in related and unrelated pairs, and inherited differences have a minor effect. Normalized repertoire overlap was always found to be slightly, but never significantly, higher in related mother-child pairs than in unrelated mother-child pairs. With a sensitivity of approximately 100 clones per million clonotypes, no persistent microchimeric T cell clones were detected. The study used deep NGS to compare TCR beta repertoires of mothers and children, seeking features distinguishing related mother-child pairs from unrelated individuals. The mean age was roughly 44 +/- 4 years for the mothers and approximately 11 +/- 4 years for the children. Libraries were sequenced on Illumina HiSeq 2000 with 100+100 nt paired-end reads after adapter ligation with NEBNext reagents. To avoid cross-contamination, the mother libraries and the child libraries were prepared a month apart and sequenced in separate runs. Between about 500,000 and 2,300,000 distinct TCR beta clonotypes were identified per donor. Naive TCR beta clonotypes were estimated from low-frequency clonotypes matched to each donor's FACS-determined naive share, without sorting.

The sample comprised blood. The receptor was derived from a boy between 10 and 17 years old in good health. The V and J genes are TRBV10-3 and TRBJ2-5, with the D gene tentatively TRBD1 or TRBD2, based on 5 matching bases in each. The last part of the DNA fits TRBJ2-7 better; the J call may be wrong. The CDR3 reads as follows: CAISYRTYRNEQYF. The DNA is TGTGCCATCAGCTACAGGACTTACCGGAACGAGCAGTACTTC.